The entry that follows covers one TCR beta chain sequence. Its antigen target is currently unknown. The input lacks base qualities; no much larger clone sits a single base away. The data are from a study of cytomegalovirus exposure and HLA in healthy donors (TCRdb year 2017). For the study in its entirety: An earlier analysis of a few hundred of the donors reported around 280 Gb of sequence data and approximately 120 million unique TCR beta sequences obtained from some 200 million T cells. About 280 gigabases of sequencing data and 70 million to 95 million unique TCR sequences made up an early release that covered over 550 HLA-typed donors. To study patterns of TCR occurrence, a later analysis re-analyzed previously published TCR beta repertoires from hundreds of donors and added high-resolution HLA genotyping. Among the approximately 400 genotyped donors, more than 70% belonged to the genetic ancestry cluster associated with self-reported Caucasian donors. An earlier analysis of roughly 580 of the donors used high-throughput TCR beta sequencing to judge whether each TCR beta V gene segment behaved as functional or pseudogenic. Several DR-DQ haplotypes were handled as single units for association and clustering because linkage in the cohort was strong. HLA typing covered class I and class II loci at four-digit resolution. The number of typed donors differed by locus: about 620-640 for A, B, C, DRB1 and DQB1; 500 to 550 for DQA1; approximately 600 for DPA1; and 400 to 480 for DPB1. Among around 400 genotyped donors of the cohort, an average of around 240,000 unique TCR beta nucleotide sequences were sequenced per donor, roughly 20% of them non-productive. A separate validation cohort of 100 to 150 different subjects was used in addition to the approximately 700-subject first cohort. The aim of the study was to test whether cataloging public T cell receptors could identify signatures of past pathogen exposure. Donor age, sex, ethnicity and CMV serostatus were compiled together with the repertoire data. All discovery cohort repertoires had been generated on a single sequencing platform. To predict cytomegalovirus infection status, the study combined high-throughput TCR immunosequencing, statistical association of individual TCRs with disease status, and machine learning. Genome-wide SNP genotypes for about 65% of the roughly 700 donors were used in a later genetic analysis, which treated that subset as a discovery cohort. The T cell repertoires of around 730 subjects were profiled by immunosequencing and related to cytomegalovirus serostatus. Rather than drawing on any new phenotypic data, the later analysis identified candidate immune exposures from TCR beta sequences and the way those sequences occurred across donors.

V loses 2 bases of germline sequence and J loses 11 bases, and the interval between the two ends is 20 bases. Taken from the germline V gene, the CDR1 and CDR2 loops are SGHDT and YYEEEE. The CDR3 runs 16 amino acids, cysteine and phenylalanine included. The entry retains the CDR3 DNA only, 48 bases that are in frame from base 1. The library relied on the immunoSEQ multiplex PCR assay. For the multiplex PCR, a mixture combining 60 forward primers for TCR Vbeta segments and 13 reverse primers for TCR Jbeta segments was used. The CDR3 region of rearranged TCR beta genes was amplified from genomic DNA by a multiplex PCR assay. On the Illumina HiSeq System, the amplified TCR beta libraries were sequenced as 87-base-pair reads. The source study handled its data this way. A later analysis counted about 82 million unique TCR beta chains across the 550 to 750 repertoires, and some 11 million of these chains were shared by at least two donors. Raw reads were error-corrected and collapsed into unique sequences by a nearest-neighbor algorithm in which closely related sequences were merged to remove PCR and sequencing errors. To assign V, D and J gene segments, CDR3 sequences were aligned to IMGT reference sequences. Each retained sequence needed at least a six-nucleotide match to both a V gene segment and a J gene segment. A rearrangement counted as productive if the CDR3 had no stop codons and remained in frame with V and J, and every other rearrangement counted as non-productive. Following IMGT convention, CDR3 was defined as the stretch from the second conserved V-encoded cysteine up to the conserved J-encoded phenylalanine. The earlier analysis of about 560 of the donors excluded any sequence lacking an unambiguous match to a single V gene segment. In an earlier analysis of some 590 of the donors, a V segment was called functional when productive rearrangements were above 56.7%, and segregating when the standard deviation between donors exceeded 5%. A statistical classification framework was built for diagnosing cytomegalovirus status from the catalog of TCR beta chain sequences. V and J gene assignment, in a later analysis, came from comparing TCR nucleotide sequences with IMGT/GENE-DB human TR gene sequences. The TCRdist pipeline was used in a later analysis to assign CDR3 sequences and most-parsimonious VDJ recombination scenarios. In a later analysis, each TCR beta chain was defined by its CDR3 amino acid sequence together with its V-gene family, and reads without a unique V-gene family were excluded. As a way to deal with suspected cross-contamination and a sequencing artifact, a later analysis dropped 450 to 700 nucleotide sequences that were highly shared and had low generation probability. For each public chain, a later analysis derived a clonal expansion index from normalized ranks of inferred template counts within each repertoire. In a later analysis, generation probabilities were computed with a VDJ recombination model fitted to out-of-frame rearrangements, and the resulting probabilities were checked against IGoR. Hypergeometric tests were used in a later analysis to score TCR-TCR, TCR-HLA and TCR-CMV co-occurrence, with a repertoire-size bias correction applied to the TCR pairs. False discovery rates were estimated in a later analysis by permuting HLA or CMV assignments 20 times. In a later analysis, co-occurring TCRs were grouped using DBSCAN, with TCRdist sequence similarity added in when clustering inside HLA-allele-positive subsets. Repertoires with fewer than 30,000 or more than 120,000 public chains, plus five repertoires with anomalous nucleotide sharing, were excluded from co-occurrence clustering. Here the immuneACCESS table is served through TCRdb, limited to in-frame sequences with V and J called. Missing clones are a known gap in these copies; in checked studies unresolved V genes cover under half, and the rest lacks a known reason. The V and J calls and clone size are taken from that table; D and trimming were inferred from the DNA. This sample lists some 110,000 clones; approximately 79% were detected once. 2.1% of the sample rests with the top ten.

In total, roughly 710 healthy bone marrow donors made up the cohort. At the time of sampling, all cohort members were nominally healthy, though unrecorded immune exposures were likely present. The donor was CMV seronegative and belonged to the group of 350 to 400 seronegative cohort members. A peripheral blood sample was collected from each donor, and TCR beta sequencing was performed on peripheral blood mononuclear cells. Genomic DNA extraction from the blood cell samples was performed with the Qiagen DNeasy Blood Extraction Kit. The research as a whole found: In vitro tests confirmed that a few of the cytomegalovirus-associated TCR beta chains recognize cytomegalovirus antigens. A later analysis associated 16,951 TCR beta sequences with specific HLA alleles at a false discovery rate of 0.05. Only TCR beta chains were sequenced in this cohort, and the absence of alpha or paired-chain data limited detectable features. Linkage disequilibrium might explain the correlated functional status among segregating V segments, but an unknown experimental factor could not be excluded. Immune exposure information for the cohort was limited to CMV serostatus. Some IMGT-functional V segments, including TRBV6-2 and TRBV6-3, could not be told apart with the 87-base-pair reads, so those segments were excluded. The sequencing pipeline was judged likely to have produced a cluster of highly shared sequence variants as a technical artifact. Sequencing depth was assumed to be roughly uniform across donors in the presence/absence analyses, though that assumption may not hold. Because counts were too low, seventeen rarely observed V segments, including chromosome 9 orphons, were excluded from the earlier analysis of 587 of the donors. While some public TCRs were present in many individuals, most TCR sequences turned up only very rarely across donors. Cytomegalovirus status was reported to be diagnosed by the classifier with high specificity and sensitivity in both the original and validation cohorts. A further reported finding was that TCR beta sequences accurately predicted the HLA-A and HLA-B alleles for most subjects in the first cohort. In a later analysis, most CMV-associated TCR beta chains were found to appear HLA-restricted, with HLA associations seemingly driven largely by CMV exposure. Compared with equally common non-associated chains, HLA-associated TCR beta chains in a later analysis were more clonally expanded and had lower generation probabilities. The study listed 150 to 200 TCR beta chains as associated with cytomegalovirus. According to the authors, the approach could potentially be generalized to other disease states and immunological phenotypes. Because some donors lacked HLA typing at each locus, the association tests relied only on the typed subset. Compared with the approximately 710-donor mean, donors in an Asian-associated ancestry cluster had fewer N-insertions in productive TCRs, according to a later genetic analysis. Strong co-occurrence of HLA alleles, especially DR and DQ, made assigning TCR associations to individual alleles difficult. According to a later analysis, parvovirus B19, influenza, CMV and Epstein-Barr virus appeared linked to several top co-occurrence clusters. Broadly in line with IMGT annotations, most TCR beta V segments showed up in productive rearrangements about 87% or about 30% of the time in an earlier analysis of 450 to 600 of the donors. In a later genetic analysis, a missense DCLRE1C variant was associated with V-gene and J-gene trimming of TCR beta chains, and the association was replicated in an independent cohort. In a later analysis, TCR association rates were found to vary across HLA loci, with the most associated TCRs seen for DRB1 alleles and the fewest for HLA-C alleles.

The chain is made from TRBV5-6 and TRBJ1-6; the D region possibly corresponds to TRBD1 (6 bases align). Sequenced input: PBMCs. The receptor comes from a young man in good health and CMV-seronegative. CDR3 region: CASSFGSTGGVPPLHF. The DNA sequence follows: TGTGCCAGCAGCTTTGGTTCGACAGGCGGAGTGCCACCCCTCCACTTT.